Reported below is one T cell receptor beta chain. Its specificity is unknown. This entry belongs to a study of cytomegalovirus exposure and HLA in healthy donors. Overall study findings and caveats: The CMV antigen specificity of a few CMV-associated chains was confirmed through in vitro analysis. The authors assumed roughly uniform sequencing depth across donors for presence/absence analyses.

The PCR had 60 Vbeta and 13 Jbeta primers. Authors' processing steps: An analysis performed later counted 81 million or so unique TCR beta chains (roughly 11 million of them shared). Clones were read by immunoSEQ multiplex PCR, and TCRdb kept only the in-frame ones, dropping some. The V and J calls and clone size were taken over from that table, and D and trimming were inferred from the DNA. The sample contains some 130,000 clones, 70% to 80% of which appear only once. The source is a man aged 30-40 years in good health and CMV-seronegative. Sequencing was done on a sample of PBMCs.

The CDR3 spells CASSSPGELFF. CDR3 in DNA: TGTGCCAGCAGCTCCCCAGGGGAGCTGTTTTTT. This chain connects TRBV5-8 to TRBJ2-2; D not resolved. Trimming took 3 bases from V and 8 from J, leaving 5 bases between them. The germline CDR1 and CDR2 sequences are SGHTS and YDEGEE. The CDR3 loop spans 11 amino acids.